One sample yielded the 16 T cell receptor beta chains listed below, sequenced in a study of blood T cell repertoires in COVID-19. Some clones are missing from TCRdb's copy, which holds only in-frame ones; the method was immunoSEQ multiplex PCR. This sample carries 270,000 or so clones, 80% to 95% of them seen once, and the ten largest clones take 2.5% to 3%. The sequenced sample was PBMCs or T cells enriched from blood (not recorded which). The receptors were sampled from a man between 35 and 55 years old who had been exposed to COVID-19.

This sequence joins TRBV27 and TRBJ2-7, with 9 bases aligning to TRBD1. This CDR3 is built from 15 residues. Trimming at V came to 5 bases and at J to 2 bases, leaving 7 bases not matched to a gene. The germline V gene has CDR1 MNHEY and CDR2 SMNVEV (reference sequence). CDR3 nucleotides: TGTGCCAGCAGTCCACGATACAGGGGGCCCTACGAGCAGTACTTC. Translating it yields CASSPRYRGPYEQYF.

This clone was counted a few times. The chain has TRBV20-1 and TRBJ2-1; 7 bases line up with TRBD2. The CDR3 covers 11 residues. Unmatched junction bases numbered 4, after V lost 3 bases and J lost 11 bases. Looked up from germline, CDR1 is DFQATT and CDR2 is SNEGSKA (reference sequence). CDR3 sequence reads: CSARGDYQQFF. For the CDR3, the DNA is TGCAGTGCTAGGGGGGACTATCAGCAGTTCTTC.

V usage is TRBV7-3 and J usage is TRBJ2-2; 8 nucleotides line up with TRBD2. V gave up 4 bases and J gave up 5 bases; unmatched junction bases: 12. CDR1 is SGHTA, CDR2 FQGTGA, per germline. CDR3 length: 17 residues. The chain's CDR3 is CASSSYGTSLRTGELFF. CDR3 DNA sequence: TGTGCCAGCAGCTCCTATGGGACTAGTCTTCGAACCGGGGAGCTGTTTTTT.

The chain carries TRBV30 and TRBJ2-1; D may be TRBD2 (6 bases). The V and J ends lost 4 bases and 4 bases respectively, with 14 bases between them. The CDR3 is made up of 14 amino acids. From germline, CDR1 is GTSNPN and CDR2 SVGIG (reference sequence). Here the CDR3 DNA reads TGTGCCTGGACCCGTCCTAGCGTATACAATGAGCAGTTCTTC. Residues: CAWTRPSVYNEQFF. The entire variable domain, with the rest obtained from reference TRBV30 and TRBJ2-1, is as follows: SQTIHQWPATLVQPVGSPLSLECTVEGTSNPNLYWYRQAAGRGLQLLFYSVGIGQISSEVPQNLSASRPQDRQFILSSKKLLLSDSGFYLCAWTRPSVYNEQFFGPGTRLTVL.

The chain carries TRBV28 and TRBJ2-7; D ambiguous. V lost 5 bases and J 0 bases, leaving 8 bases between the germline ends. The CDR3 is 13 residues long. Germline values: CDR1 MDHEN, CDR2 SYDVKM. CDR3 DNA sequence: TGTGCCAGCAGTGCCCCGGGCTCCTACGAGCAGTACTTC. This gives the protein CASSAPGSYEQYF.

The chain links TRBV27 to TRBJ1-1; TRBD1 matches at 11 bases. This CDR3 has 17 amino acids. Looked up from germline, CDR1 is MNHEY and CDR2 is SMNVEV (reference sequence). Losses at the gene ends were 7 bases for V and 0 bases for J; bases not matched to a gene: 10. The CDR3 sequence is CASIGQGAITMNTEAFF. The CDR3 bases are TGTGCCAGCATAGGACAGGGGGCAATAACCATGAACACTGAAGCTTTCTTT.

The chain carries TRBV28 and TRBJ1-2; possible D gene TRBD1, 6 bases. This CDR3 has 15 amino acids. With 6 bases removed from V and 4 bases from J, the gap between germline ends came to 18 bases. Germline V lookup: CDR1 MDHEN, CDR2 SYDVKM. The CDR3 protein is CASRIRDNTFYGYTF. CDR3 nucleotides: TGTGCCAGCAGGATACGGGACAACACCTTCTATGGCTACACCTTC.

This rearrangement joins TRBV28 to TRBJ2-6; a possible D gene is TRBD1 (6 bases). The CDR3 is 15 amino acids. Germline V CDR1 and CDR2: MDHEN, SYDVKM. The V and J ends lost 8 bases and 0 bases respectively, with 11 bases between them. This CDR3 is CASGGSLSGANVLTF. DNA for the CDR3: TGTGCCAGCGGGGGCAGCCTCTCTGGGGCCAACGTCCTGACTTTC.

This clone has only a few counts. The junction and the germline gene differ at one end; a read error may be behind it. The CDR3 spells CASSSRGYHEQFF. CDR3 nucleotides: TGTGCCAGCAGTTCCAGGGGCTACCATGAGCAGTTCTTC. The genes are TRBV27 and TRBJ2-1, with D maybe TRBD1 (6 bases). The germline CDR1 and CDR2 sequences are MNHEY and SMNVEV (reference sequence). The CDR3 contains 13 residues.

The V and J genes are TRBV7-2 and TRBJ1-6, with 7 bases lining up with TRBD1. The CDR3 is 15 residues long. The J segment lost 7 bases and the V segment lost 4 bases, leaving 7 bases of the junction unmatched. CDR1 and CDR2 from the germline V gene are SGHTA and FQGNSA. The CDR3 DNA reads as TGTGCCAGCAGCTCTGACAGGGTTGGAAATTCACCCCTCCACTTT. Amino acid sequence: CASSSDRVGNSPLHF.

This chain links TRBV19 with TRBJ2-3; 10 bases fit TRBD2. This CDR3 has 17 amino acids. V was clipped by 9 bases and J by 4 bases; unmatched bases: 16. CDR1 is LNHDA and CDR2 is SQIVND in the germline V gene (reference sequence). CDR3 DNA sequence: TGTGCCAGCCAACTCTACCCCGGGCTAGCGGGAGCAGATACGCAGTATTTT. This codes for CASQLYPGLAGADTQYF. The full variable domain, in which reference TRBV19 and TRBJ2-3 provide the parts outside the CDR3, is DGGITQSPKYLFRKEGQNVTLSCEQNLNHDAMYWYRQDPGQGLRLIYYSQIVNDFQKGDIAEGYSVSREKKESFPLTVTSAQKNPTAFYLCASQLYPGLAGADTQYFGPGTRLTVL.

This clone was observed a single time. The CDR3 region is CASSPQGANQPQHF. DNA for the CDR3: TGTGCCAGCTCACCACAGGGAGCCAATCAGCCCCAGCATTTT. The V and J genes are TRBV18 and TRBJ1-5; D call uncertain. In germline, CDR1 is KGHSH, CDR2 LQKENI. V lost 1 base, J lost 3 bases, and 7 bases lay in between. This CDR3 region has 14 residues.

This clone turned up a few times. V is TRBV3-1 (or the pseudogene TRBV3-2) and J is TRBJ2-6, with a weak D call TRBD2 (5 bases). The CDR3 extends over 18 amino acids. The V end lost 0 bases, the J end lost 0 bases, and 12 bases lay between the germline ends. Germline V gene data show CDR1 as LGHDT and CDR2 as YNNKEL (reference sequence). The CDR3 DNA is TGTGCCAGCAGCCAAGACGGGGTGCGGAGCTCTGGGGCCAACGTCCTGACTTTC. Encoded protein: CASSQDGVRSSGANVLTF.

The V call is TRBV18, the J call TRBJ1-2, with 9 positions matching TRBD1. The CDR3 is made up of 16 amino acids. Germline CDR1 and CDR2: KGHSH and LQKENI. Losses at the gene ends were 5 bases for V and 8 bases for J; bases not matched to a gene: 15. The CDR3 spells CASSIDPGQGVKGYTF. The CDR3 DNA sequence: TGTGCCAGCTCAATAGATCCGGGACAGGGAGTAAAAGGCTACACCTTC.

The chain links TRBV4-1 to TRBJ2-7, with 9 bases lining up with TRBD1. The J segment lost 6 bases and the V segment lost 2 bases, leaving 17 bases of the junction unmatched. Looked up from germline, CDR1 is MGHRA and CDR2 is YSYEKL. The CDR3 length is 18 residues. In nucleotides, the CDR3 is TGCGCCAGCAGCCAAACACTGACCACAGGGGGCGCTATTCTCGAGCAGTACTTC. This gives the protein CASSQTLTTGGAILEQYF.

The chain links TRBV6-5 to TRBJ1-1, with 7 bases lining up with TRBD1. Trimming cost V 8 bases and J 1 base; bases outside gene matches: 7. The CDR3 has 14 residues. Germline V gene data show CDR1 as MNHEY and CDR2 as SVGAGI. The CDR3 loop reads CASRTGTANTEAFF. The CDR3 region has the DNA TGTGCCAGCCGGACGGGGACAGCGAACACTGAAGCTTTCTTT.